This TCR beta chain derives from a study of beta chain features in type 1 diabetes. Every isolated RNA sample was fully reverse transcribed, so sequencing captured expressed TCRB transcripts. This table comes from immunoSEQ multiplex PCR, and its TCRdb copy is limited to in-frame clones, with some not included. The profile covers around 140,000 clones, with about 10% appearing a single time and 0.7% to 0.85% taken by the ten largest. Study conclusions and caveats: All four CD4+ subsets from Type 1 diabetes patients carried moderately but significantly shorter TCRB CDR3s.

V was cut by 3 bases and J by 5 bases, with 7 bases left in between. The CDR3 length is 12 residues. Per the germline V gene, CDR1 is KGHSH and CDR2 is LQKENI. Points on this clone: Its antigen is not identified.

V gene TRBV18 combines with J gene TRBJ2-5; D not resolved. The material sequenced was central memory CD4+ T cells from blood. The receptor comes from a man aged 30 to 45 with type 1 diabetes. Written as DNA, the CDR3 is TGTGCCAGCTCACCGACAACGGAGACCCAGTACTTC. Protein sequence: CASSPTTETQYF.